This T cell receptor beta chain derives from a study of beta chain features in type 1 diabetes. Sequencing targeted expressed TCRB transcripts, as all isolated RNA had been reverse transcribed. The assay was immunoSEQ multiplex PCR, and TCRdb's table has in-frame clones only and misses some. The sample yields more than 350,000 clones, 10% to 12% seen once. The V end lost 6 bases, the J end lost 5 bases, and 3 bases lay between the germline ends. From germline, CDR1 is DFQATT and CDR2 SNEGSKA (reference sequence). This CDR3 is built from 9 residues. The chain is built from TRBV20-1 and TRBJ2-3; no reliable D call. This TCR came from a woman in her late teens or twenties in good health. Input material: naive CD4+ T cells from blood. The CDR3 nucleotides read TGCAGTGCACGAGATACGCAGTATTTT. This translates into CSARDTQYF.